The sequence of this T cell receptor beta chain was determined in a study of cytomegalovirus exposure and HLA in healthy donors. General study points: TCR beta chain V- and J-gene trimming was linked, in a later analysis, to a missense variant in DCLRE1C. A further, later analysis showed that HLA-associated TCR beta chains (compared with equally common others) were more clonally expanded. Presence/absence analyses supposed approximately even sequencing depth among donors.

Worth noting for this clone: The antigen is not known.

The PCR ran on 60 Vbeta and 13 Jbeta primers. Clones were read by immunoSEQ multiplex PCR, and TCRdb kept only the in-frame ones, dropping some. The sample yields under 150,000 clones, 70% to 85% seen once. CDR1 and CDR2 (germline): SNHLY, FYNNEI. The CDR3 has 15 residues. V trimming: 2 bases; J trimming: 1 base; junction bases outside the gene matches: 0. This chain connects TRBV2 to TRBJ1-5; 9 positions agree with TRBD1. The sequenced sample consisted of PBMCs. The sequence was collected from a woman aged 18-29 years in good health and CMV-seronegative. The CDR3 loop reads CASSETGGSNQPQHF. The CDR3 nucleotides read TGTGCCAGCAGTGAAACAGGGGGCAGCAATCAGCCCCAGCATTTT.